The 21 T cell receptor beta chains below were found in one sample sequenced in a study of T cells in tuberculosis. Noted time point: new active TB diagnosis, blood taken before or within 7 days of starting treatment. TCRdb's copy holds only in-frame clones and misses some; the assay was immunoSEQ multiplex PCR. This repertoire shows approximately 35,000 clones, about 91% found once; its top ten account for around 7%. Sequencing used PBMCs, obtained at tuberculosis diagnosis. The origin of the receptors is an adult with tuberculosis. Some clones in this sample may be carry-over from other donors' samples.

V gene TRBV7-8 combines with J gene TRBJ2-5; 8 bases line up with TRBD2. Unmatched junction bases numbered 12, after V lost 0 bases and J lost 3 bases. The CDR3 contains 18 residues. Germline lookup yields CDR1 SGHVS and CDR2 FQNEAQ. As DNA, the CDR3 is TGTGCCAGCAGCTTAGCGCCCAGCGGGGGTGCGGGAGAAGAGACCCAGTACTTC. The encoded protein is CASSLAPSGGAGEETQYF.

The chain carries TRBV18 and TRBJ2-4; D possibly corresponds to TRBD1 (5 bases). Germline V gene sequence: CDR1 KGHSH, CDR2 LQKENI. V was cut by 1 base and J by 1 base, with 14 bases left in between. The CDR3 has 17 residues. The CDR3 DNA follows: TGTGCCAGCTCACCACTGGAGCAGGGTCTGGCCAAAAACATTCAGTACTTC. Its translation: CASSPLEQGLAKNIQYF.

V usage is TRBV15 and J usage is TRBJ1-3; 7 positions agree with TRBD1. J was trimmed by 4 bases and V by 3 bases; bases with no gene match: 15. This CDR3 has 18 amino acids. Germline V gene sequence: CDR1 LNHNV, CDR2 YYDKDF (reference sequence). The CDR3 bases are TGTGCCACCAGCAGCCCAGACAGGGTACTAATGCGGGGAAACACCATATATTTT. It specifies CATSSPDRVLMRGNTIYF.

V and J are TRBV6-1 and TRBJ2-3; TRBD2 is a possible D gene (6 bases). CDR3 length: 14 residues. Germline CDR1 MNHNS, CDR2 SASEGT. Between the trimmed V and J ends, which lost 6 bases and 4 bases, there was a span of 14 bases. The CDR3 sequence: CASSSSWGADTQYF. The CDR3 coding sequence is TGTGCCAGCAGCTCTTCGTGGGGGGCAGATACGCAGTATTTT.

The rearrangement links TRBV5-1 to TRBJ1-1, with 7 bases lining up with TRBD1. The trim removed 4 bases at V and 0 bases at J, leaving 6 bases unmatched. CDR1 SGHRS and CDR2 YFSETQ come from the germline V gene. The CDR3 is 15 residues long. The CDR3 region is CASSPSGQVNTEAFF. CDR3 sequence (DNA): TGCGCCAGCAGCCCCTCCGGACAGGTGAACACTGAAGCTTTCTTT.

The chain recombines TRBV18 with TRBJ1-2, with 10 bases matching TRBD1. This CDR3 region has 14 residues. In germline, CDR1 is KGHSH, CDR2 LQKENI. V shed 3 bases and J 5 bases; nucleotides not matched to a gene: 3. CDR3 DNA sequence: TGTGCCAGCTCACCTTGGACAGGGGGTTATGGCTACACCTTC. This sequence encodes CASSPWTGGYGYTF.

CDR3 residues: CASSLGQRNQPQHF. For the CDR3, the DNA is TGTGCCAGCAGCTTAGGACAGCGCAATCAGCCCCAGCATTTT. The rearrangement joins TRBV7-8 to TRBJ1-5; D is perhaps TRBD1 (5 bases). Trimming cost V 1 base and J 2 bases, with 6 bases left between them. The CDR3 consists of 14 residues. From germline, CDR1 is SGHVS and CDR2 FQNEAQ.

The rearrangement uses TRBV7-9 and TRBJ1-2; perhaps TRBD1 as D (6 bases). V lost 1 base and J 6 bases, leaving 15 bases between the germline ends. The germline CDR1 and CDR2 sequences are SEHNR and FQNEAQ (reference sequence). The CDR3 runs to 15 residues. This chain's CDR3 is CASSLVGQLSNGYTF. The DNA for the CDR3 is TGTGCCAGCAGCTTAGTAGGACAGCTCTCTAATGGCTACACCTTC. The variable domain in full, with the rest retrieved from reference TRBV7-9 and TRBJ1-2, is DTGVSQNPRHKITKRGQNVTFRCDPISEHNRLYWYRQTLGQGPEFLTYFQNEAQLEKSRLLSDRFSAERPKGSFSTLEIQRTEQGDSAMYLCASSLVGQLSNGYTFGSGTRLTVV.

The table lists this clone with a few counts. The J gene is TRBJ2-2, the V gene TRBV5-1; D not certain. The V gene lost 0 bases and the J gene lost 1 base, with 16 bases spanning the gap. This CDR3 contains 18 residues. Germline V gene lookup returns CDR1 SGHRS and CDR2 YFSETQ. The CDR3 loop reads CASSLAVQANMNTGELFF. CDR3 coding DNA: TGCGCCAGCAGCTTGGCTGTCCAGGCCAACATGAACACCGGGGAGCTGTTTTTT.

The CDR3 region has the DNA TGTGCCAGTAGTCCCCGCGGAAGGGACAGGGGGCGTACAGATACGCAGTATTTT. Translation: CASSPRGRDRGRTDTQYF. This chain connects TRBV19 to TRBJ2-3, with 12 bases that match TRBD1. The germline gives CDR1 LNHDA, CDR2 SQIVND (reference sequence). This CDR3 comprises 18 residues. V shed 5 bases, J shed 3 bases, and the junction held 12 bases outside the gene matches.

The chain carries TRBV10-3 and TRBJ2-7; the D gene is possibly TRBD2 (6 bases). V was clipped by 10 bases and J by 2 bases, with 27 bases between them. CDR3 length equals 17 residues. Per the germline V gene, CDR1 is ENHRY and CDR2 is SYGVKD. The CDR3: CATRGVTGRETTYEQYF. In nucleotides, the CDR3 is TGTGCCACCAGAGGGGTAACGGGACGGGAGACAACCTACGAGCAGTACTTC.

V usage is TRBV19 and J usage is TRBJ1-5; D unresolved. V was cut by 7 bases and J by 1 base, with 14 bases left in between. The V gene's germline CDR1 is LNHDA and CDR2 SQIVND (reference sequence). The CDR3 sequence is 15 residues long. CDR3 nucleotide sequence: TGTGCCAGTACGATCAGACCGGGGAGCAATCAGCCCCAGCATTTT. Translated: CASTIRPGSNQPQHF.

This chain connects TRBV5-1 to TRBJ2-7, with D uncertain. V was shortened by 0 bases and J by 0 bases, with 13 bases between the two germline ends. This CDR3 is 16 amino acids long. Germline V gene sequence: CDR1 SGHRS, CDR2 YFSETQ. The CDR3 here is CASSLEGGLSSYEQYF. CDR3 nucleotide sequence: TGCGCCAGCAGCTTGGAAGGCGGTCTGAGCTCCTACGAGCAGTACTTC.

V is TRBV7-6 and J is TRBJ2-7, with TRBD1 matching over 7 bases. V trimming: 5 bases; J trimming: 2 bases; junction bases outside the gene matches: 12. The CDR3 runs 16 residues. CDR1 and CDR2 from the germline V gene are SGHVS and FNYEAQ. In DNA, the CDR3 is TGTGCCAGCAGCCCGAATGACAGGGTGATTCCCTACGAGCAGTACTTC. This encodes CASSPNDRVIPYEQYF. The full variable domain, completed using reference TRBV7-6 and TRBJ2-7, is GAGVSQSPRYKVTKRGQDVALRCDPISGHVSLYWYRQALGQGPEFLTYFNYEAQQDKSGLPNDRFSAERPEGSISTLTIQRTEQRDSAMYRCASSPNDRVIPYEQYFGPGTRLTVT.

The chain links TRBV7-2 to TRBJ2-4, with unresolved D. Trimming took 4 bases from V and 9 from J, leaving 10 bases between them. Looked up from germline, CDR1 is SGHTA and CDR2 is FQGNSA. The CDR3 sequence is 12 residues long. Here the CDR3 DNA reads TGTGCCAGCAGCTCCCAGTGGAGCATTCAGTACTTC. This codes for CASSSQWSIQYF.

V gene TRBV2 combines with J gene TRBJ1-6; 7 bases are a match to TRBD1. J gave up 5 bases and V 5 bases, and 9 bases lay outside the gene matches. Germline V gene lookup returns CDR1 SNHLY and CDR2 FYNNEI. CDR3 length equals 16 residues. CDR3 protein: CASSPSKGADNSPLHF. CDR3 sequence (DNA): TGTGCCAGCAGTCCTTCAAAGGGGGCAGATAATTCACCCCTCCACTTT.

The chain combines TRBV5-1 with TRBJ2-2, with no clear D. Per germline, CDR1 SGHRS and CDR2 YFSETQ. V lost 0 bases and J lost 6, with 12 bases in between. The CDR3 runs to 15 residues. DNA for the CDR3: TGCGCCAGCAGCTTGGGTCCCGTGGGCGCCGGGGAGCTGTTTTTT. This sequence encodes CASSLGPVGAGELFF.

This rearrangement joins TRBV6-7 to TRBJ1-3, with 7 positions matching TRBD1. TRBV6-7 is an ORF, and what it does is uncertain. Germline trimming cut 8 bases from V and 4 bases from J; bases unmatched to any gene: 11. This CDR3 comprises 15 residues. The CDR3 DNA sequence: TGTGCCAGCGGTACGGACAGGAGCTACGGAAACACCATATATTTT. Translation: CASGTDRSYGNTIYF.

The CDR3 DNA reads TGTGCCAGTAGTATAGTGGGACAGGGGGGCCACGAGCAGTACTTC. Translated, it gives CASSIVGQGGHEQYF. The V and J genes are TRBV19 and TRBJ2-7; 11 bases map to TRBD1. With 1 base clipped from V and 5 bases from J, the junction kept 4 bases outside the gene matches. Germline V gene data show CDR1 as LNHDA and CDR2 as SQIVND (reference sequence). This CDR3 comprises 15 residues.

V and J are TRBV13 and TRBJ1-5; D is uncertain. The CDR3 length is 14 residues. Trimming left V 0 bases short and J 7 bases short, with 10 bases between. Germline V gene data show CDR1 as PRHDT and CDR2 as FYEKMQ (reference sequence). CDR3 in DNA: TGTGCCAGCAGCTTAGGGAGTCCGGGGCAGCCCCAGCATTTT. It is translated as CASSLGSPGQPQHF.

The rearrangement links TRBV19 to TRBJ1-5, with a possible D match to TRBD1 (5 bases). This CDR3 has 14 residues. Germline V gives CDR1 LNHDA, CDR2 SQIVND (reference sequence). V lost 7 bases and J 1 base, leaving 11 bases between the germline ends. The CDR3 reads CASTAGRSNQPQHF. The CDR3 region has the DNA TGTGCCAGTACCGCGGGACGGAGCAATCAGCCCCAGCATTTT. Full variable domain (rest looked up from reference TRBV19 and TRBJ1-5): DGGITQSPKYLFRKEGQNVTLSCEQNLNHDAMYWYRQDPGQGLRLIYYSQIVNDFQKGDIAEGYSVSREKKESFPLTVTSAQKNPTAFYLCASTAGRSNQPQHFGDGTRLSIL.